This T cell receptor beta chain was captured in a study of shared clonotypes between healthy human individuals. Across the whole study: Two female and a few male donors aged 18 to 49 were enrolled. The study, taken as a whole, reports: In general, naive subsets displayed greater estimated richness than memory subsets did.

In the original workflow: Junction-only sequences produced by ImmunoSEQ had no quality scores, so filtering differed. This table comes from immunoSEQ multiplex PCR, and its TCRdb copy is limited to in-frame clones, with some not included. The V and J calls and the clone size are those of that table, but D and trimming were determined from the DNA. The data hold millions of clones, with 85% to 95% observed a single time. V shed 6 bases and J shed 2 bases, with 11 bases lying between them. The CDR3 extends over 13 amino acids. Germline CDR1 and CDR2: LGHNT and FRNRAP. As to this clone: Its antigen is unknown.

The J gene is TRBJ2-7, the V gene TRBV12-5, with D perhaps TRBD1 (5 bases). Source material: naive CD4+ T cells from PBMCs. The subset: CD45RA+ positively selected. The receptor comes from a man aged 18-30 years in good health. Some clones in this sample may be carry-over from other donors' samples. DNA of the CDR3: TGTGCTAGTGGCAGGGATACCACCTACGAGCAGTACTTC. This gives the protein CASGRDTTYEQYF. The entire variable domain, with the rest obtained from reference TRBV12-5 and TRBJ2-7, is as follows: DARVTQTPRHKVTEMGQEVTMRCQPILGHNTVFWYRQTMMQGLELLAYFRNRAPLDDSGMPKDRFSAEMPDATLATLKIQPSEPRDSAVYFCASGRDTTYEQYFGPGTRLTVT.